The 11 T cell receptor beta chains reported below all come from one sample, sequenced in a study of technical replicates of blood from a few donors. TCRdb keeps only in-frame clones here, not all; method: immunoSEQ multiplex PCR. Of around 100,000 clones in the sample, over 95% were seen once. The sequenced sample was T cells isolated from PBMCs. The receptors were gathered from a human donor in good health.

This rearrangement joins TRBV2 to TRBJ2-2; 12 nucleotides align to TRBD2. The CDR3 loop spans 14 amino acids. The junction had 5 bases not matched to a gene; V was cut back by 10 bases and J by 5 bases. Germline assignment: CDR1 SNHLY and CDR2 FYNNEI. The CDR3 DNA reads as TGTGCCACCTCGGGACTAGCGGGTACCGGGGAGCTGTTTTTT. This sequence encodes CATSGLAGTGELFF. Filled out from reference TRBV2 and TRBJ2-2, the complete variable domain reads EPEVTQTPSHQVTQMGQEVILRCVPISNHLYFYWYRQILGQKVEFLVSFYNNEISEKSEIFDDQFSVERPDGSNFTLKIRSTKLEDSAMYFCATSGLAGTGELFFGEGSRLTVL.

This clone was detected only once. V is TRBV30 and J is TRBJ1-2, with D possibly being TRBD1 (5 bases). The CDR3 contains 13 residues. Germline V CDR1 and CDR2: GTSNPN, SVGIG (reference sequence). Trimming left V 0 bases short and J 4 bases short, with 9 bases between. CDR3: CAWSVGESYGYTF. As DNA, the CDR3 is TGTGCCTGGAGTGTAGGGGAAAGCTATGGCTACACCTTC.

The V gene is TRBV6-6, the J gene TRBJ1-2, with 8 nucleotides matching TRBD1. Unmatched junction bases numbered 7, after V lost 2 bases and J lost 8 bases. The length of the CDR3 is 14 residues. Germline CDR1 and CDR2: MNHNY and SVGAGI (reference sequence). The CDR3 DNA sequence: TGTGCCAGCAGTTACACCCGGGACAGGATAGGCTACACCTTC. It is translated as CASSYTRDRIGYTF.

The CDR3 DNA sequence: TGTGCCAGCAGCCCTATATCCGGGGATCAGCCCCAGCATTTT. As protein: CASSPISGDQPQHF. The genes are TRBV7-9 and TRBJ1-5; no clear D. There are 14 residues in the CDR3. V lost 5 bases and J 5 bases, leaving 13 bases between the germline ends. Germline V gives CDR1 SEHNR, CDR2 FQNEAQ (reference sequence).

J is TRBJ1-1 and V is TRBV10-3; TRBD1 matches 10 bases. This CDR3 comprises 13 residues. CDR1 and CDR2 (germline): ENHRY, SYGVKD. The V segment lost 8 bases and the J segment 7 bases; nucleotides outside the gene matches: 7. The CDR3 region is CAIRTGGRGEAFF. The CDR3 region has the DNA TGTGCCATCCGGACAGGGGGGCGAGGTGAAGCTTTCTTT.

The chain has TRBV7-9 and TRBJ2-1; 8 nucleotides agree with TRBD2. V gave up 1 base and J gave up 5 bases; unmatched junction bases: 4. This CDR3 has 15 residues. Germline V gene data show CDR1 as SEHNR and CDR2 as FQNEAQ (reference sequence). The CDR3 region has the DNA TGTGCCAGCAGCTTAGGTACTAGCGGACACAATGAGCAGTTCTTC. Amino acid sequence: CASSLGTSGHNEQFF.

This chain joins TRBV19 and TRBJ2-3, with 12 bases identical to TRBD2. Unmatched junction bases numbered 7, after V lost 5 bases and J lost 4 bases. This CDR3 is built from 16 residues. Germline lookup yields CDR1 LNHDA and CDR2 SQIVND (reference sequence). The CDR3 is CASSLSSGRAPDTQYF. CDR3 nucleotide sequence: TGTGCCAGTAGTCTCTCTAGCGGGAGGGCCCCAGATACGCAGTATTTT.

The chain links TRBV19 to TRBJ1-5; 9 bases fit TRBD1. Trimming cost V 5 bases and J 0 bases; bases outside gene matches: 11. The CDR3 has 18 residues. From germline, CDR1 is LNHDA and CDR2 SQIVND (reference sequence). Here the CDR3 reads CASSLTGTGRYSNQPQHF. In nucleotides, the CDR3 is TGTGCCAGTAGTCTCACCGGGACAGGGCGATATAGCAATCAGCCCCAGCATTTT.

This clone showed up just once. J is TRBJ2-7 and V is TRBV7-9, with D possibly TRBD2 on 5 matching bases. There are 13 residues in the CDR3. Deletions cut 3 bases from V and 3 bases from J, with 9 bases between. The germline CDR1 and CDR2 sequences are SEHNR and FQNEAQ (reference sequence). The CDR3 is CASSLGSYYEQYF. Written as DNA, the CDR3 is TGTGCCAGCAGCTTGGGGAGCTACTACGAGCAGTACTTC.

The chain couples TRBV29-1 to TRBJ1-1; D is perhaps TRBD1 (5 bases). V was cut by 4 bases and J by 0 bases, with 9 bases left in between. This CDR3 region has 13 residues. Germline V lookup: CDR1 SQVTM, CDR2 ANQGSEA. CDR3 in amino acids: CSVGHRLNTEAFF. CDR3 DNA: TGCAGCGTTGGGCACAGGTTGAACACTGAAGCTTTCTTT.

The gene calls are TRBV27 and TRBJ2-7; TRBD2 matches at 7 bases. The CDR3 contains 20 residues. The germline gives CDR1 MNHEY, CDR2 SMNVEV (reference sequence). V dropped 5 bases and J dropped 0; count of bases not matched to a gene: 22. The CDR3 DNA reads as TGTGCCAGCAGTGCAAAAACTCCCGAACTAGCGCGAAGGAGCTCCTACGAGCAGTACTTC. This codes for CASSAKTPELARRSSYEQYF.